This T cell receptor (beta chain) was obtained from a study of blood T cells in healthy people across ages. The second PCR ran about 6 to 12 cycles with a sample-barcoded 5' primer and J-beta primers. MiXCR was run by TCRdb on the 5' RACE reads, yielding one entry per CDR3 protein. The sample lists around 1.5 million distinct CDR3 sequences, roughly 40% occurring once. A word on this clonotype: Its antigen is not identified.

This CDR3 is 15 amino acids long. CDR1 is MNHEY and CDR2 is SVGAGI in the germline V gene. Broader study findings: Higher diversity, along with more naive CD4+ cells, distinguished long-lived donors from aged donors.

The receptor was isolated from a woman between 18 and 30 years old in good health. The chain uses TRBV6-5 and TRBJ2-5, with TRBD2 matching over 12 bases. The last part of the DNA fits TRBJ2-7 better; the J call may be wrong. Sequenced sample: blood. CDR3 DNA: TGTGCCAGCAGCTTACTAGCGGGAGGACCCCACGAGCAGTACTTC. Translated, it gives CASSLLAGGPHEQYF.